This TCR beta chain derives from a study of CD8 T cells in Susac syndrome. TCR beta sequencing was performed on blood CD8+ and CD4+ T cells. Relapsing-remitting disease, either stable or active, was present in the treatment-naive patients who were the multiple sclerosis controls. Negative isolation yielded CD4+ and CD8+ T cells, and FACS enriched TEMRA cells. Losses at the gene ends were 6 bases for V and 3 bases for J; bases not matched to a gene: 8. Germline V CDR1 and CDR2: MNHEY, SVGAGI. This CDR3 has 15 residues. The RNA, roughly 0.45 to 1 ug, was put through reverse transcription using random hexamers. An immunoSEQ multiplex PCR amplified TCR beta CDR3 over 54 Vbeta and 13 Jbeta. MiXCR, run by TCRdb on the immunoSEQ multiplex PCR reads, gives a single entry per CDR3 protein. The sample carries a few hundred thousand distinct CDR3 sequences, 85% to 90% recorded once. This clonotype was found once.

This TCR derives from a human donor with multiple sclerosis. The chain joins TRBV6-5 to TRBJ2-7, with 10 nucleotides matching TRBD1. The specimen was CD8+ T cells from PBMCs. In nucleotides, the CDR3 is TGTGCCAGCAGCACCGGGACAGGGGACGTCTACGAGCAGTACTTC. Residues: CASSTGTGDVYEQYF.